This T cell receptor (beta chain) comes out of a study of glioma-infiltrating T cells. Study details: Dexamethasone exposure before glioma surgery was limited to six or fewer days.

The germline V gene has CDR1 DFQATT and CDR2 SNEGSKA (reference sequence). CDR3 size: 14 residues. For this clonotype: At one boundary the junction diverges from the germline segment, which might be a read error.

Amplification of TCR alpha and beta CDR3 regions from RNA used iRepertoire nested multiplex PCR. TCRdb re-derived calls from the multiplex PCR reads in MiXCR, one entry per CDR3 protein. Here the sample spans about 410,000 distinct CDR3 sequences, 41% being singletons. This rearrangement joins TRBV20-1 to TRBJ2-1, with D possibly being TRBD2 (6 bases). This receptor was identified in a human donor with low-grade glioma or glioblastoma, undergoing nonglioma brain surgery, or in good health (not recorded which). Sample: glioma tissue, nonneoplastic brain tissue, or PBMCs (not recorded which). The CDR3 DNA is TGCACCCCCCTCACCGGGAGCTCCTACAATAAGCAGTTCTTC. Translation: CTPLTGSSYNKQFF.